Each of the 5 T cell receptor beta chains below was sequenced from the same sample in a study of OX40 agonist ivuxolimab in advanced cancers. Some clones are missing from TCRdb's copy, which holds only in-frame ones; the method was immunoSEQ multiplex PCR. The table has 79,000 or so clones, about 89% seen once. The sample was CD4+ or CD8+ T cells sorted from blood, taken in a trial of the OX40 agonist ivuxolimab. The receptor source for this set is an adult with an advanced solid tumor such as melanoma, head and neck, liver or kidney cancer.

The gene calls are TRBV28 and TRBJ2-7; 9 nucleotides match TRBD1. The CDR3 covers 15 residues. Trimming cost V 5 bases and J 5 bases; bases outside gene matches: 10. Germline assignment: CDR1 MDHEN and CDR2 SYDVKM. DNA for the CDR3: TGTGCCAGCAGTACACCGGGACAGGGATTCCACGAGCAGTACTTC. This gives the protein CASSTPGQGFHEQYF.

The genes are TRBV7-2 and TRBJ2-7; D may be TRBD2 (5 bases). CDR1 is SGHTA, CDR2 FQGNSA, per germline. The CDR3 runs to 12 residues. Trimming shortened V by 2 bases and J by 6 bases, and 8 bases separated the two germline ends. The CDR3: CASSLRGLEQYF. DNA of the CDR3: TGTGCCAGCAGCTTACGGGGTCTCGAGCAGTACTTC.

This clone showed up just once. DNA of the CDR3: TGTGCCAGCAGCTTACGTTATCAGCCCCAGCATTTT. Translation gives CASSLRYQPQHF. V is TRBV7-2 and J is TRBJ1-5; D gene ambiguous. V lost 2 bases to trimming and J lost 5 bases, with 4 bases between them. The CDR3 length is 12 residues. CDR1 and CDR2 (germline): SGHTA, FQGNSA.

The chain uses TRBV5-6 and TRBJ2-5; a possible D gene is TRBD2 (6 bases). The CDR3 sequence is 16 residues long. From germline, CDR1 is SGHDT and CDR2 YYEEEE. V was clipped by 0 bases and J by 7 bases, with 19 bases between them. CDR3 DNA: TGTGCCAGCAGCTTGGGTAGCGGATACTCAAGAGCGACCCAGTACTTC. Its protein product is CASSLGSGYSRATQYF.

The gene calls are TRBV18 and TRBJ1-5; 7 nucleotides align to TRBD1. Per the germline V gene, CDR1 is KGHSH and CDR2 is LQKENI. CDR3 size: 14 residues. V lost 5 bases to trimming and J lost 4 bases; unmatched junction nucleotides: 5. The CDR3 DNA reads TGTGCCAGCTCAAGCCTACAGGGGAATCAGCCCCAGCATTTT. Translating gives CASSSLQGNQPQHF.